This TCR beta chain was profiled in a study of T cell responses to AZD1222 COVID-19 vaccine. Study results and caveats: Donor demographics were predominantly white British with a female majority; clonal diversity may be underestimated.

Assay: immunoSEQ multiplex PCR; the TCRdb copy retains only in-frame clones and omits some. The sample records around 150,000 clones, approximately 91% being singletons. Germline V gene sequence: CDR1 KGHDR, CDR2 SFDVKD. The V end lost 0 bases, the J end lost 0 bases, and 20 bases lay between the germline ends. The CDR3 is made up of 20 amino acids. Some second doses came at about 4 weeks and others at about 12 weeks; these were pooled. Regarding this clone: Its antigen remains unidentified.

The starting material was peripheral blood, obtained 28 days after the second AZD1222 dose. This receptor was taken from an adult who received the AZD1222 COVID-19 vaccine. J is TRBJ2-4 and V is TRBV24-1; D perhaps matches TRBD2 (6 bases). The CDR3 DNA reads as TGTGCCACCAGTGATTTGACGGGAGTTCCCGGACTGTTAGCCAAAAACATTCAGTACTTC. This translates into CATSDLTGVPGLLAKNIQYF.